This entry concerns a single TCR beta chain. The antigen is undetermined. This entry is derived from a study of a mutant IDH1 vaccine in newly diagnosed glioma. Study information: Earlier therapy was either radiotherapy, temozolomide, or both, and most got both. Week 35 was safety follow-up visit V12; week 47 was end-of-study visit V13.

The method was immunoSEQ multiplex PCR; TCRdb's version includes in-frame clones alone and lacks a portion of them. Of tens of thousands of clones detected, around 83% appear once; the ten largest clones hold roughly 4%. The CDR3 totals 17 residues. The germline CDR1 and CDR2 sequences are MDHEN and SYDVKM. The J segment lost 5 bases and the V segment lost 1 base, leaving 10 bases of the junction unmatched. Time point noted: week 47, end of study. Each dose of the vaccine consisted of 300 ug of mutant IDH1 20-mer peptide, with topical imiquimod. The source is a man aged 25-45 years with glioma. This chain joins TRBV28 and TRBJ1-3, with TRBD1 identical over 8 bases. Specimen: PBMCs, collected from a glioma patient whose treatment included an IDH1 peptide vaccine. The CDR3: CASSLSPRGPGRNTIYF. CDR3 nucleotides: TGTGCCAGCAGTTTATCACCCAGGGGGCCTGGGAGAAACACCATATATTTT.